A single sample gave rise to the 12 T cell receptor beta chains below, sequenced in a study of T-cell reconstitution after alpha-beta-depleted transplantation in children. Unique molecular identifiers were used in preparing the TCRbeta library. One entry per CDR3 protein results from TCRdb running MiXCR on the PCR reads. The sample lists fewer than 400,000 distinct CDR3 sequences, 20% occurring once. This specimen was PBMCs from the stem cell graft donor, taken from the stem cell graft. The receptors were gathered from a human donor who donated a stem cell graft to a child with acute myeloid leukemia.

The J gene is TRBJ2-1, the V gene TRBV6-5; 7 bases line up with TRBD1. The CDR3 consists of 13 residues. Germline V gene sequence: CDR1 MNHEY, CDR2 SVGAGI. V trimming: 4 bases; J trimming: 8 bases; junction bases outside the gene matches: 5. As DNA, the CDR3 is TGTGCCAGCAGTTCGATTCAGGGGGATGAGCAGTTCTTC. The encoded protein is CASSSIQGDEQFF.

This clonotype was counted only a few times. The chain combines TRBV28 with TRBJ2-3, with D unclear. Germline CDR1 MDHEN, CDR2 SYDVKM. The CDR3 contains 12 residues. V lost 5 bases, J lost 2 bases, and 5 bases lay in between. The CDR3 DNA sequence: TGTGCCAGCAGTGCTCACACAGATACGCAGTATTTT. Translating gives CASSAHTDTQYF.

This rearrangement joins TRBV28 to TRBJ2-5; 8 bases are shared with TRBD2. From germline, CDR1 is MDHEN and CDR2 SYDVKM. V lost 5 bases, J lost 5 bases, and 13 bases stayed unmatched. This CDR3 is 16 amino acids long. CDR3 sequence reads: CASSPLAGRTGETQYF. DNA for the CDR3: TGTGCCAGCAGTCCGCTAGCGGGCCGAACGGGGGAGACCCAGTACTTC.

This chain links TRBV5-5 with TRBJ2-7, with D unresolved. The germline V gene has CDR1 SGHKS and CDR2 YYEKEE (reference sequence). The length of the CDR3 is 13 residues. Trimming took off 0 bases at V and 3 bases at J, with 7 bases between the two ends. The CDR3, as DNA: TGTGCCAGCAGCTTGGAATGGGGCTACGAGCAGTACTTC. This encodes CASSLEWGYEQYF.

This chain joins TRBV3-1 and TRBJ1-2; weak D call: TRBD1 (5 bases). This CDR3 region has 14 residues. From germline, CDR1 is LGHDT and CDR2 YNNKEL (reference sequence). The V and J ends lost 1 base and 4 bases respectively, with 10 bases between them. This CDR3 is CASSQADRSYGYTF. CDR3 coding DNA: TGTGCCAGCAGCCAAGCAGACAGATCCTATGGCTACACCTTC.

This clonotype was picked up a small number of times. The gene calls are TRBV20-1 and TRBJ2-1, with 11 positions matching TRBD2. Germline lookup yields CDR1 DFQATT and CDR2 SNEGSKA (reference sequence). This CDR3 region has 18 residues. V lost 2 bases to trimming and J lost 8 bases; unmatched junction nucleotides: 17. The CDR3 here is CSARSTGTSGVLSDEQFF. The CDR3 DNA is TGCAGTGCTAGAAGCACCGGGACTAGCGGAGTCTTGAGTGATGAGCAGTTCTTC.

In its sample, this clonotype was seen a few times. The chain carries TRBV27 and TRBJ2-7; 8 positions match TRBD2. There are 14 residues in the CDR3. The ends lost 5 bases at V and 5 bases at J; junction bases unmatched: 8. Germline V gene data show CDR1 as MNHEY and CDR2 as SMNVEV (reference sequence). CDR3 residues: CASSRRSGSHEQYF. In DNA form, the CDR3 reads TGTGCCAGCAGTCGCCGCAGCGGGAGCCACGAGCAGTACTTC.

This clonotype was counted only a few times. This rearrangement joins TRBV18 to TRBJ2-1; D unclear. The CDR3 is 16 residues long. CDR1 KGHSH and CDR2 LQKENI come from the germline V gene. Between the trimmed V and J ends, which lost 3 bases and 5 bases, there was a span of 17 bases. The CDR3 spells CASSPPAVGVNNEQFF. In nucleotides, the CDR3 is TGTGCCAGCTCACCGCCCGCGGTCGGTGTAAACAATGAGCAGTTCTTC.

This clonotype has only a few counts. The rearrangement joins TRBV5-1 to TRBJ2-1; D call uncertain. The CDR3 consists of 14 residues. The germline V and J ends were trimmed by 4 bases and 7 bases, with 15 bases remaining between them. Germline V lookup: CDR1 SGHRS, CDR2 YFSETQ. CDR3 in amino acids: CASSADLASNEQFF. The CDR3 nucleotides are TGCGCCAGCAGCGCCGATTTAGCAAGTAATGAGCAGTTCTTC.

V gene TRBV10-3 combines with J gene TRBJ2-3, with 11 bases identical to TRBD2. This CDR3 comprises 16 residues. Trimming at V came to 0 bases and at J to 4 bases, leaving 3 bases not matched to a gene. CDR1 is ENHRY and CDR2 is SYGVKD in the germline V gene. CDR3 in DNA: TGTGCCATCAGTGAGTCCGCTAGCGGGAGGTCAGATACGCAGTATTTT. As protein: CAISESASGRSDTQYF.

The chain carries TRBV7-9 and TRBJ2-3; 12 bases line up with TRBD2. This CDR3 has 16 amino acids. J gave up 4 bases and V 1 base, and 3 bases lay outside the gene matches. Per germline, CDR1 SEHNR and CDR2 FQNEAQ (reference sequence). The CDR3 sequence is CASSLESSGRADTQYF. The CDR3 DNA reads TGTGCCAGCAGCTTAGAGTCTAGCGGGAGGGCAGATACGCAGTATTTT.

This clonotype was observed a few times. The CDR3 nucleotides are TGCGCCAGCAGCTTCGCTAGTAGGAGCGGTGAGCAGTTCTTC. The encoded protein is CASSFASRSGEQFF. The chain employs TRBV5-1 and TRBJ2-1; D might be TRBD2 (5 bases). The CDR3 length is 14 residues. Germline V lookup: CDR1 SGHRS, CDR2 YFSETQ. Trimming took off 2 bases at V and 9 bases at J, with 15 bases between the two ends. Complete variable domain (other parts from reference TRBV5-1 and TRBJ2-1): KAGVTQTPRYLIKTRGQQVTLSCSPISGHRSVSWYQQTPGQGLQFLFEYFSETQRNKGNFPGRFSGRQFSNSRSEMNVSTLELGDSALYLCASSFASRSGEQFFGPGTRLTVL.